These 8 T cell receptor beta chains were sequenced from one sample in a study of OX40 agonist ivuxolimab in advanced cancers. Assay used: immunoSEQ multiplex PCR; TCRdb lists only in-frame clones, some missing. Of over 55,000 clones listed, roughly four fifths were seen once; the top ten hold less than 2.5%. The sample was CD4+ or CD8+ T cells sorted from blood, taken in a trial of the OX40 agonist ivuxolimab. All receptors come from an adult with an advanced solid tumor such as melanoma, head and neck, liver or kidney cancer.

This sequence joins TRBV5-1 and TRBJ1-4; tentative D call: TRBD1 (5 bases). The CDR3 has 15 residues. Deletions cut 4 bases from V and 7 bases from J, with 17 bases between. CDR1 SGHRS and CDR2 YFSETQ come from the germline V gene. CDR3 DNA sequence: TGCGCCAGCAGCCCGGAGGCAGGGAGGGGTGAAAAACTGTTTTTT. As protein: CASSPEAGRGEKLFF.

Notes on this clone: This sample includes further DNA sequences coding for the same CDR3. The CDR3 sequence is CASSLMRQGESPLHF. For the CDR3, the DNA is TGCGCCAGCAGCTTGATGAGGCAGGGGGAATCACCCCTCCACTTT. V is TRBV5-1 and J is TRBJ1-6; 7 nucleotides line up with TRBD1. The CDR3 extends over 15 amino acids. Germline assignment: CDR1 SGHRS and CDR2 YFSETQ. Unmatched junction bases numbered 8, after V lost 1 base and J lost 10 bases.

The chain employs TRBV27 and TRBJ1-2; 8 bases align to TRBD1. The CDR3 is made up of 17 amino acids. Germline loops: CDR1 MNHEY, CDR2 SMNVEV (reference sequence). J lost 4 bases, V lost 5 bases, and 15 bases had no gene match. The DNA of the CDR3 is TGTGCCAGCAGTCACCGGACAGGGCGGGATTTGGGCTATGGCTACACCTTC. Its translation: CASSHRTGRDLGYGYTF.

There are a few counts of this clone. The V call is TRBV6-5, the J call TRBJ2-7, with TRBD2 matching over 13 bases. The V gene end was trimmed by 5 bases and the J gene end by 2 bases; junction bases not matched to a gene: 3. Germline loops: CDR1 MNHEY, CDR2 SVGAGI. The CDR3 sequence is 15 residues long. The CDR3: CASSRTSGGPYEQYF. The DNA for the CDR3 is TGTGCCAGCAGTCGGACTAGCGGGGGCCCCTACGAGCAGTACTTC.

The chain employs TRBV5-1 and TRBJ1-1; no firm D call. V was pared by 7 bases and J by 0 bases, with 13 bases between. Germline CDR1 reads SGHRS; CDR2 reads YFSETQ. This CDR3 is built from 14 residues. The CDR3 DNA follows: TGCGCCAGCGGACCCGGGTTCATGAACACTGAAGCTTTCTTT. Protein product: CASGPGFMNTEAFF.

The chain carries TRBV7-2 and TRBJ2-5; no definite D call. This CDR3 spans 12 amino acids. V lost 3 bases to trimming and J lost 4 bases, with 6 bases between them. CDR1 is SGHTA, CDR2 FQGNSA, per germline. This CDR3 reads CASSFPGETQYF. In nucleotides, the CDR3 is TGTGCCAGCAGCTTTCCAGGAGAGACCCAGTACTTC. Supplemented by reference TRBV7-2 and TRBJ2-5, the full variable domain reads GAGVSQSPSNKVTEKGKDVELRCDPISGHTALYWYRQSLGQGLEFLIYFQGNSAPDKSGLPSDRFSAERTGGSVSTLTIQRTQQEDSAVYLCASSFPGETQYFGPGTRLLVL.

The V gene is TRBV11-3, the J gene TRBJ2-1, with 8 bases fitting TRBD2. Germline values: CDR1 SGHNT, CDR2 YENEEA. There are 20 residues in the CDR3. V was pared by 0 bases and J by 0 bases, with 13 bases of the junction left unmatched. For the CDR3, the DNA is TGTGCCAGCAGCTTAGAGCGGGTAGCGGGACGCCCCAGCTCCTACAATGAGCAGTTCTTC. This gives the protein CASSLERVAGRPSSYNEQFF.

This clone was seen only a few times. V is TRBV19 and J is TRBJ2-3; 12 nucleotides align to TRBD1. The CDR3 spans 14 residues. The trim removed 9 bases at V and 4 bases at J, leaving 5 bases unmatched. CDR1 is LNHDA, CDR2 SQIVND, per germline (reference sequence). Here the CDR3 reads CASRDRGPADTQYF. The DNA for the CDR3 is TGTGCCAGCCGGGACAGGGGGCCAGCAGATACGCAGTATTTT.